The 24 T cell receptor beta chains presented below share a single source sample, sequenced in a study of CD8 T cells in ankylosing spondylitis. TCRdb reanalysed the 5' RACE reads using MiXCR and keeps one entry per CDR3 protein. The sample lists 230,000 or so distinct CDR3 sequences, about 24% occurring once. Source material: blood, either unsorted or a sorted T cell fraction (not recorded which). These receptors came from a male donor with ankylosing spondylitis or in good health (not recorded which).

This clonotype came up many times. V is TRBV12-3 or TRBV12-4 and J is TRBJ2-5, with D possibly being TRBD1 (5 bases). Deletions cut 5 bases from V and 2 bases from J, with 9 bases between. The CDR3 loop spans 13 amino acids. CDR3 sequence: CASSRTRQETQYF. The DNA of the CDR3 is TGTGCCAGCAGTAGGACAAGACAAGAGACCCAGTACTTC.

This clonotype occurred many times. The V and J genes are TRBV20-1 and TRBJ2-5; 10 bases are shared with TRBD2. V gave up 3 bases and J gave up 4 bases; unmatched junction bases: 17. The germline V gene encodes CDR1 DFQATT and CDR2 SNEGSKA (reference sequence). The CDR3 loop spans 18 amino acids. CDR3 sequence reads: CSASPWQRGGIDGETQYF. The CDR3 bases are TGCAGTGCTAGCCCCTGGCAGCGGGGGGGGATCGATGGAGAGACCCAGTACTTC.

This clonotype was counted at least ten times. J is TRBJ1-1 and V is TRBV20-1; D is unresolved. Germline CDR1 DFQATT, CDR2 SNEGSKA (reference sequence). The length of the CDR3 is 10 residues. The germline V and J ends were trimmed by 3 bases and 7 bases, with 6 bases remaining between them. In DNA, the CDR3 is TGCAGTGCTAGTGAGGATGAAGCTTTCTTT. This translates into CSASEDEAFF.

This clonotype was observed a handful of times. CDR3 loop: CASTLRQGRSYGYTF. CDR3 in DNA: TGTGCCAGCACCCTACGACAGGGGAGGAGCTATGGCTACACCTTC. The V gene is TRBV12-3 or TRBV12-4, the J gene TRBJ1-2, with TRBD1 identical over 8 bases. Losses at the gene ends were 7 bases for V and 4 bases for J; bases not matched to a gene: 11. The CDR3 length is 15 residues.

This clonotype was seen repeatedly, ten times or more. The CDR3 loop is CASSSLRNNEQFF. CDR3 nucleotides: TGCGCCAGCAGCTCGTTACGTAACAATGAGCAGTTCTTC. V is TRBV5-1 and J is TRBJ2-1, with D uncertain. This CDR3 is built from 13 residues. Trimming shortened V by 3 bases and J by 5 bases, and 9 bases separated the two germline ends. Germline lookup yields CDR1 SGHRS and CDR2 YFSETQ.

This clonotype was seen only a few times. The genes are TRBV4-1 and TRBJ1-4; 8 positions agree with TRBD1. The germline V gene encodes CDR1 MGHRA and CDR2 YSYEKL. The CDR3 sequence is 15 residues long. Trimming cost V 7 bases and J 0 bases; bases outside gene matches: 4. CDR3 nucleotides: TGCGCCAGCACCGCAGGGGGCACAACTAATGAAAAACTGTTTTTT. Protein product: CASTAGGTTNEKLFF.

V is TRBV28 and J is TRBJ1-2; 7 nucleotides match TRBD1. The CDR3 is 13 residues long. The V segment lost 6 bases and the J segment 4 bases; nucleotides outside the gene matches: 5. Germline values: CDR1 MDHEN, CDR2 SYDVKM. The CDR3 DNA sequence: TGTGCCAGCAGAGAGACAGGGAGCTATGGCTACACCTTC. Its translation: CASRETGSYGYTF.

This rearrangement joins TRBV20-1 to TRBJ2-2; TRBD2 is a possible D gene (7 bases). The CDR3 loop spans 16 amino acids. Germline V gives CDR1 DFQATT, CDR2 SNEGSKA (reference sequence). Trimming left V 4 bases short and J 7 bases short, with 22 bases between. The CDR3 coding sequence is TGCAGTGCTATCCGAGGTTCGGGGGGCAGTGGCGGGGAGCTGTTTTTT. This sequence encodes CSAIRGSGGSGGELFF.

This sequence joins TRBV12-3 or TRBV12-4 and TRBJ1-2, with D unresolved. V lost 3 bases and J 7 bases, leaving 9 bases between the germline ends. There are 12 residues in the CDR3. Here the CDR3 DNA reads TGTGCCAGCAGTTTTCTTTTGACTGGCTACACCTTC. Its protein product is CASSFLLTGYTF.

This clonotype was detected ten times or more. The chain combines TRBV5-1 with TRBJ1-1; the match to TRBD1 covers 9 bases. The germline CDR1 and CDR2 sequences are SGHRS and YFSETQ. The CDR3 runs to 14 residues. J was trimmed by 4 bases and V by 0 bases; bases with no gene match: 1. The CDR3 protein is CASSLDRGLTEAFF. CDR3 coding DNA: TGCGCCAGCAGCTTGGACAGGGGGCTCACTGAAGCTTTCTTT.

The table lists this clonotype with a few counts. This chain uses TRBV7-2 with TRBJ2-5; D is uncertain. This CDR3 contains 15 residues. Germline V CDR1 and CDR2: SGHTA, FQGNSA. The germline V and J ends were trimmed by 8 bases and 2 bases, with 18 bases remaining between them. The CDR3 coding sequence is TGTGCCAGCCGCCCAACCTGGTTGCGACAAGAGACCCAGTACTTC. It translates to CASRPTWLRQETQYF.

This sequence joins TRBV10-3 and TRBJ2-6; unclear D gene. Germline CDR1 ENHRY, CDR2 SYGVKD. V lost 0 bases, J lost 2 bases, and 14 bases lay in between. The CDR3 is made up of 18 amino acids. Written as DNA, the CDR3 is TGTGCCATCAGTGAGTCCCCCCCGATCAGCACTGGGGCCAACGTCCTGACTTTC. Its protein is CAISESPPISTGANVLTF.

This clonotype has only a few counts. The chain recombines TRBV10-3 with TRBJ2-3; D is undetermined. CDR3 length equals 12 residues. V lost 0 bases and J 7 bases, leaving 5 bases between the germline ends. Germline-derived CDR1 and CDR2 are ENHRY and SYGVKD. The CDR3 is CAISESLNTQYF. The CDR3, as DNA: TGTGCCATCAGTGAGTCTCTGAATACGCAGTATTTT.

This chain links TRBV20-1 with TRBJ2-6; D is perhaps TRBD2 (5 bases). The V end was cut by 6 bases, the J end by 1 base, with 16 bases between. Germline CDR1 is DFQATT and CDR2 is SNEGSKA (reference sequence). The CDR3 has 16 residues. The CDR3, as DNA: TGCAGTGCGCGCGTCCCGGGGTCGTCTGGGGCCAACGTCCTGACTTTC. Translation gives CSARVPGSSGANVLTF.

The V call is TRBV10-3, the J call TRBJ2-2; weak D call: TRBD1 (5 bases). Trimming removed 7 bases at V and 6 bases at J, with 12 bases between. CDR3 length: 13 residues. Per the germline V gene, CDR1 is ENHRY and CDR2 is SYGVKD. The CDR3 DNA reads TGTGCCATCAAAGGCGAAGGGGCCGGGGAGCTGTTTTTT. Translation gives CAIKGEGAGELFF.

This clonotype has a handful of counts. The CDR3 DNA is TGTGCCAGCCGGAAGATGGGGGCGACCGGGGAGCTGTTTTTT. Its protein product is CASRKMGATGELFF. The rearrangement links TRBV6-4 to TRBJ2-2; possibly TRBD1 for D (6 bases). Germline CDR1 MRHNA, CDR2 SNTAGT. The CDR3 has 14 amino acids. Trimming pared 8 bases from V and 5 bases from J, leaving 15 bases between.

The rearrangement uses TRBV12-3 or TRBV12-4 and TRBJ2-1; TRBD1 might be the D (6 bases). The CDR3 runs 15 residues. V was cut by 7 bases and J by 5 bases, with 18 bases left in between. CDR3 nucleotide sequence: TGTGCCAGCACCTTAGCCGGGACATCTAACAATGAGCAGTTCTTC. Residues: CASTLAGTSNNEQFF.

This clonotype was counted many times. This chain links TRBV4-1 with TRBJ2-1, with 14 bases matching TRBD2. Germline V gives CDR1 MGHRA, CDR2 YSYEKL. This CDR3 spans 18 amino acids. J was trimmed by 6 bases and V by 1 base; bases with no gene match: 8. CDR3 region: CASSQVDMGLAGANEQFF. The CDR3 region has the DNA TGCGCCAGCAGCCAAGTCGACATGGGACTAGCGGGGGCCAATGAGCAGTTCTTC.

As for this clonotype: It may be a read error: a sequence one base away is much more abundant. The chain joins TRBV6-1 to TRBJ1-2; possible D gene TRBD1, 5 bases. Germline V gene sequence: CDR1 MNHNS, CDR2 SASEGT. The V and J ends lost 7 bases and 3 bases respectively, with 12 bases between them. The CDR3 has 13 amino acids. The CDR3 DNA sequence: TGTGCCAGCATGGTCCGGGGGGACTATGGCTACACCTTC. As protein: CASMVRGDYGYTF.

The table lists this clonotype with a few counts. This chain joins TRBV5-1 and TRBJ2-1, with TRBD2 matching over 7 bases. With V trimmed by 4 bases and J by 0 bases, 7 bases remained unmatched. The CDR3 extends over 16 amino acids. Germline V gives CDR1 SGHRS, CDR2 YFSETQ. CDR3 protein: CASSASPSGSYNEQFF. The CDR3, as DNA: TGCGCCAGCAGCGCCTCCCCTAGCGGCTCCTACAATGAGCAGTTCTTC.

This clonotype was detected only a few times. The chain combines TRBV20-1 with TRBJ1-3, with D unresolved. V gave up 0 bases and J gave up 0 bases, with 9 bases separating them. CDR1 DFQATT and CDR2 SNEGSKA come from the germline V gene (reference sequence). The CDR3 runs to 15 residues. The CDR3 DNA sequence: TGCAGTGCTAGAGATCCGGGAGGCTCTGGAAACACCATATATTTT. Translating it yields CSARDPGGSGNTIYF.

This clonotype showed up just once. A much larger clonotype is one base distant, so this may be a read error. This chain links TRBV5-6 with TRBJ1-5; D unresolved. The germline CDR1 and CDR2 sequences are SGHDT and YYEEEE. The CDR3 spans 15 residues. CDR3: CASSLSPRINQPKHF. The CDR3 region has the DNA TGTGCCAGCAGCTTGTCTCCGCGGATCAATCAGCCCAAGCATTTT.

The rearrangement links TRBV24-1 to TRBJ1-1; 8 bases line up with TRBD1. V lost 7 bases to trimming and J lost 1 base; unmatched junction nucleotides: 1. This CDR3 has 13 amino acids. Germline CDR1 is KGHDR and CDR2 is SFDVKD. CDR3 nucleotide sequence: TGTGCCACCAGAGACAGGGGGAACACTGAAGCTTTCTTT. This translates into CATRDRGNTEAFF.

There are many counts of this clonotype. The chain recombines TRBV12-3 or TRBV12-4 with TRBJ1-2; TRBD1 matches 8 bases. J lost 7 bases, V lost 5 bases, and 9 bases had no gene match. The CDR3 runs 14 residues. CDR3 coding DNA: TGTGCCAGCAGTATGCAGGGGGCGCTTCTTGGCTACACCTTC. Translated: CASSMQGALLGYTF.